This T cell receptor (beta chain) was sequenced in a study of blood T cell repertoires in COVID-19. Study information: Samples of COVID-19 (acute and convalescent) were obtained from the United States, Italy and Spain. T cells, B-cell-depleted T cells, or PBMCs supplied cDNA or gDNA.

This CDR3 is built from 16 residues. The ends lost 1 base at V and 8 bases at J; junction bases unmatched: 11. Germline lookup yields CDR1 SGHDT and CDR2 YYEEEE. Per the study methods: Estimation of nucleated cell counts was performed using reference gene primer amplification. Using immunoSEQ multiplex PCR, the repertoire was profiled, and TCRdb retains in-frame clones only, with some absent. V and J calls and clone size come straight from that table; D and trimming were deduced from the DNA. This table holds 210,000 or so clones, just under 85% found once. The V and J genes are TRBV5-6 and TRBJ2-3, with 9 bases lining up with TRBD2. Sequenced input: peripheral blood. This TCR came from a woman between 65 and 79 years old with active or convalescent COVID-19. This CDR3 reads CASSLQVDSGRGTQYF. The CDR3 DNA sequence: TGTGCCAGCAGCTTGCAGGTTGATAGCGGGAGAGGTACGCAGTATTTT.